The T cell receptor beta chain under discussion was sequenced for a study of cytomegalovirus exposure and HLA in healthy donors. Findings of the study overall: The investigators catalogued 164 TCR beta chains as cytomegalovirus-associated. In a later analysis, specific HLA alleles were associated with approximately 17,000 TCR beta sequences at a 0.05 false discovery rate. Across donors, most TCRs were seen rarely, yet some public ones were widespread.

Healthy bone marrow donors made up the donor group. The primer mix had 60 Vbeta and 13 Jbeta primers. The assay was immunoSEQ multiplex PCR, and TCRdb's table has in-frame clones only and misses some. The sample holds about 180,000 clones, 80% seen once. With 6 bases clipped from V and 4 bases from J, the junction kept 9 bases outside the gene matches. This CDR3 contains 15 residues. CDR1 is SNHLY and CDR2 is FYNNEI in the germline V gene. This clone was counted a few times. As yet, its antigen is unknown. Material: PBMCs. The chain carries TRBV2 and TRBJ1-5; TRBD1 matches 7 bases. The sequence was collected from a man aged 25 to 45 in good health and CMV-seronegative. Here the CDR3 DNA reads TGTGCCAGCAGCCGTTCGGGACAGCAAAATCAGCCCCAGCATTTT. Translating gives CASSRSGQQNQPQHF.